This T cell receptor (beta chain) was sequenced during a study of shared clonotypes between healthy human individuals (TCRdb year 2020). For the study in its entirety: A couple of women and a few men aged 18 to 49 years were included in the cohort. Blood TCR repertoires of a handful of healthy adults were deeply sequenced to estimate repertoire size and the extent of clonotype sharing between individuals. Leukapheresis yielded between about 0.9 and 8.9 billion PBMCs per donor. For each donor, CD4 naive and CD4 memory were each given three plates, CD8 naive was given two plates, and CD8 memory was given one plate. Libraries were prepared and TCR repertoires were sequenced by different laboratories using diverse techniques, in order to increase sequencing depth and limit assay-specific biases.

Taken from cysteine to phenylalanine, the CDR3 has 16 residues. Only CDR3 DNA is held: 48 bases, read in frame from base 1. V is shortened by 5 bases, J by 2 bases, and the region joining them spans 18 bases. According to the germline V gene (reference sequence), CDR1 reads MNHEY and CDR2 reads SMNVEV. The paper as a whole reports these results and caveats: Pairwise subsampling indicated that sequencing depth was expected to affect the degree of clonotype sharing among donors. Clonotypes shared by all four sorted-subset donors showed higher generation probabilities than non-shared clonotypes. The genetic and exposure-history diversity represented was limited by the small number of donors. Incomplete sequencing was indicated by rarefaction of sorted-subset datasets, despite the large sequencing depth. Sampling was limited to blood, and TCR repertoires in tissue likely differ from TCR repertoires in blood. When four donors were compared, the shared fraction of clonotypes was roughly 5% for naive CD4, around 3.5% for naive CD8, 2.3% for memory CD4, and about 0.36% for memory CD8. Naive subsets generally had larger estimated clonotype richness than memory subsets did.

TCR CDR3 regions were amplified from genomic DNA by multiplex PCR using the deep immunoSEQ assay. Extracted genomic DNA from each cell subset was distributed evenly across all wells of several immunoSEQ 96-well plates, and each plate was treated as a replicate. Each replicate PCR for sorted subsets received roughly 200 ng genomic DNA, equal to roughly 30,000 T cell genomes. Purified libraries were measured with a Qubit 3.0 fluorometer, size-checked on a Bioanalyzer 2100, and measured again with the KAPA Library Quantification kit. A separate single-read 150-cycle Illumina NextSeq 550 flow cell was used to sequence each immunoSEQ 96-well plate. The source study handled its data this way. Because only junctional sequences without quality scores were contained in the immunoSEQ output, filtering matching that applied to full-length reads could not be performed. Sequences were annotated with PyIR, a Python wrapper for IgBLAST v1.9, using IMGT germline references to assign V/J genes and CDR3. Reads were removed for weak V/J assignments (E-value above 1e-6), missing CDR3, stop codons, out-of-frame junctions, or ambiguous translated residues. V3J clonotypes were defined as sequences sharing the same inferred V gene, J gene, and CDR3 amino acid sequence. To compute the percentage overlap between repertoires, the number of shared unique clonotypes was divided by the size of the smaller repertoire. Repertoire richness was assessed with RTK rarefaction, the Chao1 estimator, and Recon v2.1 estimates of unobserved clonotypes. Generation probabilities for all TCRbeta clonotypes obtained by the gDNA method from a handful of donors were computed using OLGA. As stored in TCRdb, this immuneACCESS dataset retains in-frame rearrangements with V and J assigned. A fraction of the clones does not appear; measured against another copy, unresolved V genes explain less than half of the discrepancy, and the remainder lacks a known reason. That table gives V, J and clone size, and the DNA gave D and trimming. The sample has about 700,000 clones on record, 92% of them singletons. In total, the top ten clones hold about 24% of the sample.

CD8 naive samples were CD45RO-negative cells positively selected for CCR7, giving a CD45RA+CCR7+ population that excluded TemRA cells. Healthy HIV-negative adults with no recently reported acute infections or vaccinations were included as donors. Every donor was a Caucasian adult living in Nashville, Tennessee, USA. Blood was obtained by leukapheresis, after which PBMCs were separated by Ficoll-Histopaque density gradient centrifugation and cryopreserved in liquid nitrogen vapor phase. Analytical flow cytometry was used to check the purity and quantity of each magnetically sorted T cell population. Genomic DNA was isolated from each sorted fraction and quantified by UV absorbance on a Nanodrop 2000c. A note on this clone: Its recognized antigen is unknown. Base quality data are lacking; no much larger clone is found one base away.

The rearrangement joined TRBV27 to TRBJ2-5, and the D gene may be TRBD2, 6 bases matching. The receptor comes from a young man in good health. The specimen was naive CD8+ T cells sorted from blood. The sample's cell subset or site label is to be understood as: CD45RA+CCR7+. The CDR3 protein is CASSVVWDAGQETQYF. The sequence in DNA is TGTGCCAGCAGTGTAGTCTGGGACGCGGGGCAAGAGACCCAGTACTTC.